This is a list of T cell receptor beta chains from one sample in a study of tumor-infiltrating lymphocytes in primary liver carcinoma. TCRdb redid the calling of the multiplex PCR reads with MiXCR, one entry per CDR3 protein. The profile shows 100,000 or so distinct CDR3 sequences, around 71% of them singletons. Specimen: liver tumor tissue from sampling region 2. Source of these receptors: a woman aged 55-70 years with primary liver carcinoma and hepatitis B virus infection. The CDR3 runs from the conserved cysteine through the conserved F or W. D genes are given only for firm matches. Where a row states a size, it is once, few, many or the class of an expanded clone; other rows omit it.

size: few; D: TRBD2; V: TRBV28; J: TRBJ2-6; CDR3: CASSLVSGRAGANVLTF; DNA: TGTGCCAGCAGTTTGGTTAGCGGGAGGGCTGGGGCCAACGTCCTGACTTTC
size: .; D: .; V: TRBV6-1; J: TRBJ2-3; CDR3: CASTTEIAGWDTQYF; DNA: TGTGCCAGCACTACTGAAATTGCGGGATGGGATACGCAGTATTTT
size: .; D: .; V: TRBV5-5; J: TRBJ2-1; CDR3: CASSSGHTDNEHFF; DNA: TGTGCCAGCAGCTCGGGACATACAGACAATGAGCACTTCTTC
size: .; D: TRBD1; V: TRBV29-1; J: TRBJ1-1; CDR3: CSVKQGVMNTEAFF; DNA: TGCAGCGTTAAACAGGGGGTCATGAACACTGAAGCTTTCTTT
size: .; D: TRBD2; V: TRBV29-1; J: TRBJ2-5; CDR3: CIVEERASGSSLESQYF; DNA: TGCATCGTTGAAGAACGCGCTAGCGGGAGCAGTTTAGAGTCCCAGTACTTC
size: .; D: .; V: TRBV4-1; J: TRBJ2-7; CDR3: CASSQLGQTYEQYF; DNA: TGCGCCAGCAGCCAACTCGGACAGACCTACGAGCAGTATTTC
size: .; D: TRBD2; V: TRBV11-2; J: TRBJ2-1; CDR3: CASSRSLAGVPVDEQFF; DNA: TGTGCCAGCAGCAGGAGTCTAGCGGGAGTGCCGGTGGATGAGCAGTTCTTC
size: many; D: .; V: TRBV29-1; J: TRBJ1-2; CDR3: CSVRWSTTYGYTF; DNA: TGCAGCGTTCGTTGGTCTACTACCTATGGCTACACCTTC
size: .; D: TRBD1; V: TRBV12-3/TRBV12-4; J: TRBJ1-5; CDR3: CASRATGFNQPQHF; DNA: TGTGCCAGCAGGGCGACAGGGTTCAATCAGCCCCAGCATTTT
size: .; D: .; V: TRBV29-1; J: TRBJ2-7; CDR3: CSGCGGSYEQYF; DNA: TGCAGTGGGTGTGGGGGGAGCTACGAGCAGTACTTC
size: .; D: TRBD2; V: TRBV28; J: TRBJ2-5; CDR3: CVGSYGPLTSGGQETQYF; DNA: TGTGTCGGCAGTTACGGCCCCCTGACTAGCGGGGGCCAAGAGACCCAGTACTTC
size: .; D: TRBD1; V: TRBV11-2; J: TRBJ2-7; CDR3: CASSLAGQPSYDQYF; DNA: TGTGCCAGCAGCTTAGCGGGACAGCCCTCCTATGACCAGTACTTT
size: many; D: TRBD2; V: TRBV6-1; J: TRBJ2-7; CDR3: CASSGGGFSYEQYF; DNA: TGTGCCAGCAGTGGGGGGGGTTTCTCCTACGAGCAGTACTTC
size: .; D: TRBD2; V: TRBV14; J: TRBJ2-2; CDR3: CASSHGLACTGELSF; DNA: TGTGCCAGCAGCCACGGACTAGCGTGCACCGGGGAGCTGTCTTTT
size: few; D: .; V: TRBV4-2; J: TRBJ2-2; CDR3: CASRQAGNTVELFF; DNA: TGTGCCAGCAGGCAAGCCGGGAACACCGTGGAGCTGTTTTTT
size: .; D: .; V: TRBV5-5; J: TRBJ2-2; CDR3: CASNSDGNTRELFF; DNA: TGTGCCAGCAACTCCGACGGGAACACCAGGGAGCTGTTTTTT
size: .; D: .; V: TRBV6-5; J: TRBJ2-7; CDR3: CASSQTRVTYDQYF; DNA: TGTGCCAGCAGTCAGACAAGGGTAACCTACGACCAGTACTTC
size: .; D: TRBD1; V: TRBV12-3/TRBV12-4; J: TRBJ2-6; CDR3: CASRRTGSTTEANVLTF; DNA: TGTGCCAGCAGAAGGACAGGTTCCACTACCGAGGCCAACGTCCTGACTTTC
size: .; D: .; V: TRBV11-2; J: TRBJ2-7; CDR3: CASTIPERVAWGEQYF; DNA: TGTGCCAGCACGATTCCTGAGCGGGTGGCATGGGGGGAGCAGTACTTC
size: .; D: TRBD1; V: TRBV29-1; J: TRBJ2-6; CDR3: CSVEASPGTGDNGANVLTF; DNA: TGCAGCGTTGAAGCCTCACCCGGGACAGGGGATAATGGGGCCAACGTCCTGACTTTC
size: .; D: .; V: TRBV28; J: TRBJ2-5; CDR3: CASGKNRFLQGTQYF; DNA: TGTGCCAGCGGAAAAAACAGGTTCCTTCAAGGGACCCAGTACTTC
size: few; D: .; V: TRBV7-9; J: TRBJ2-7; CDR3: CASSLEGTAHEQYF; DNA: TGTGCCAGCAGCTTAGAAGGGACTGCTCACGAGCAGTACTTC
size: .; D: TRBD2; V: TRBV11-2; J: TRBJ2-1; CDR3: CVSSMVGGRENEQFF; DNA: TGTGTCAGCAGCATGGTGGGCGGGAGGGAAAATGAGCAGTTCTTC
size: many; D: TRBD1; V: TRBV10-1; J: TRBJ2-3; CDR3: CASSEDRGSTDTQYF; DNA: TGCGCCAGCAGCGAGGACAGGGGTAGCACAGATACGCAGTATTTT
size: .; D: TRBD1; V: TRBV11-1; J: TRBJ2-7; CDR3: CASSPRDRNYERYF; DNA: TGTGCTAGCAGTCCGCGGGACAGGAACTATGAGCGGTACTTC
size: .; D: TRBD1; V: TRBV18; J: TRBJ2-7; CDR3: CASSRGQGYYKQYF; DNA: TGTGCCAGCTCACGGGGACAGGGTTACTACAAGCAGTACTTC
size: few; D: .; V: TRBV29-1; J: TRBJ2-1; CDR3: CSVEPAGSGNELFF; DNA: TGCAGTGTTGAACCGGCTGGATCCGGCAATGAGCTGTTCTTC
size: .; D: .; V: TRBV7-9; J: TRBJ2-5; CDR3: CASSSLDYQGGETQYF; DNA: TGTGCCAGCAGCTCGCTCGACTACCAAGGGGGGGAGACCCAGTACTTC
size: .; D: .; V: TRBV28; J: TRBJ2-7; CDR3: CASSRSPGGGFEQYF; DNA: TGTGCCAGCAGTCGCTCCCCCGGAGGGGGGTTTGAGCAGTACTTC